These 29 T cell receptor beta chains came from one sample sequenced in a study of identical twins. TCRdb analysed the 5' RACE reads with MiXCR anew, one entry per CDR3 protein. In the table there are fewer than 250,000 distinct CDR3 sequences, about 7% of which are singletons. In addition, the sample was reused for a study of yellow fever vaccine responses in identical twins.

Sequencing was carried out using memory (CD45RO+) T cells sorted from blood. All receptors come from a young woman in good health.

The rearrangement joins TRBV6-2 or TRBV6-3 to TRBJ2-7; D is unresolved. Germline V gives CDR1 MNHEY, CDR2 SVGEGT. This CDR3 region has 13 residues. The ends were cut back, 5 bases at V and 1 base at J, with 9 bases in the middle. CDR3 sequence: CASSDTASYEQYV. DNA of the CDR3: TGTGCCAGCAGTGACACAGCATCCTACGAGCAGTACGTC.

This clonotype was recorded a few times. V is TRBV20-1 and J is TRBJ2-3, with 9 bases fitting TRBD2. With V trimmed by 3 bases and J by 0 bases, 4 bases remained unmatched. The CDR3 extends over 15 amino acids. Germline V CDR1 and CDR2: DFQATT, SNEGSKA (reference sequence). The CDR3 DNA sequence: TGCAGTGCTAGGGATAGCGGGAGAAGCACAGATACGCAGTATTTT. This translates into CSARDSGRSTDTQYF.

This clonotype was detected ten times or more. This rearrangement joins TRBV12-3 or TRBV12-4 to TRBJ2-1; D is possibly TRBD2 (6 bases). The CDR3 runs to 15 residues. Trimming took 3 bases from V and 3 from J, leaving 12 bases between them. The CDR3 DNA follows: TGTGCCAGCAGTTTCGGCGGGATTGACTACAATGAGCAGTTCTTC. Its protein is CASSFGGIDYNEQFF.

The V and J genes are TRBV5-1 and TRBJ1-1, with D possibly TRBD1 on 6 matching bases. The CDR3 totals 15 residues. The V gene's germline CDR1 is SGHRS and CDR2 YFSETQ. The ends were cut back, 0 bases at V and 6 bases at J, with 15 bases in the middle. The CDR3 reads CASSLGYQGYSEAFF. The CDR3 DNA reads as TGCGCCAGCAGCTTGGGCTACCAGGGGTATTCTGAAGCTTTCTTT.

There are many counts of this clonotype. This chain uses TRBV24-1 with TRBJ2-1; D gene unclear. The V gene's germline CDR1 is KGHDR and CDR2 SFDVKD. The ends were cut back, 5 bases at V and 4 bases at J, with 11 bases in the middle. The CDR3 contains 14 residues. The CDR3: CATSAGPLYNEQFF. CDR3 bases: TGTGCCACCAGTGCCGGCCCATTATACAATGAGCAGTTCTTC.

The rearrangement links TRBV10-3 to TRBJ1-5, with D maybe TRBD1 (6 bases). Germline-derived CDR1 and CDR2 are ENHRY and SYGVKD. The CDR3 has 15 residues. Trimming left V 4 bases short and J 1 base short, with 11 bases between. This CDR3 reads CAISGGRESNQPQHF. For the CDR3, the DNA is TGTGCCATCAGTGGGGGGCGAGAGAGCAATCAGCCCCAGCATTTT.

This clonotype showed up just a few times. This CDR3 is CASSIGTGSYNEQFF. The CDR3 coding sequence is TGTGCCAGCTCGATCGGGACAGGGAGTTACAATGAGCAGTTCTTC. The chain uses TRBV18 and TRBJ2-1, with 9 bases that match TRBD1. V trimming: 6 bases; J trimming: 4 bases; junction bases outside the gene matches: 7. The CDR3 runs 15 residues. CDR1 is KGHSH and CDR2 is LQKENI in the germline V gene. The variable domain in full, with the rest retrieved from reference TRBV18 and TRBJ2-1, is NAGVMQNPRHLVRRRGQEARLRCSPMKGHSHVYWYRQLPEEGLKFMVYLQKENIIDESGMPKERFSAEFPKEGPSILRIQQVVRGDSAAYFCASSIGTGSYNEQFFGPGTRLTVL.

In this sample, this clonotype turned up many times. J is TRBJ2-3 and V is TRBV28, with TRBD2 matching over 9 bases. Trimming took 10 bases from V and 7 from J; bases not matched to a gene: 15. Germline CDR1 reads MDHEN; CDR2 reads SYDVKM. The CDR3 runs 15 residues. In DNA, the CDR3 is TGTGCCACCTCATCGTTAGCGGGAGTGTCAAATACGCAGTATTTT. Residues: CATSSLAGVSNTQYF.

The sample holds many counts of this clonotype. The genes are TRBV4-2 and TRBJ1-6; D might be TRBD1 (6 bases). Germline CDR1 LGHNA, CDR2 YNFKEQ. Trimming pared 1 base from V and 7 bases from J, leaving 11 bases between. The CDR3 totals 15 residues. CDR3 residues: CASSQVQGTNSPLHF. The CDR3 DNA sequence: TGTGCCAGCAGCCAAGTTCAGGGGACGAATTCACCCCTCCACTTT.

This clonotype came up many times. The chain combines TRBV27 with TRBJ2-1, with D hard to call. There are 11 residues in the CDR3. The germline gives CDR1 MNHEY, CDR2 SMNVEV (reference sequence). V shed 6 bases and J shed 5 bases, with 5 bases lying between them. The CDR3 DNA reads as TGTGCCAGCAGCCGTAACAATGAGCAGTTCTTC. Its protein product is CASSRNNEQFF.

This clonotype showed up just a few times. The V gene is TRBV6-2 or TRBV6-3, the J gene TRBJ2-7, with D tentatively TRBD2 (6 bases). Germline V lookup: CDR1 MNHEY, CDR2 SVGEGT. This CDR3 has 13 residues. V lost 7 bases, J lost 2 bases, and 12 bases lay in between. The CDR3 spells CASTWGEAYEQYV. The CDR3 nucleotides are TGTGCCAGCACCTGGGGGGAAGCCTACGAGCAGTACGTC.

This chain joins TRBV20-1 and TRBJ2-1; D gene uncertain. Germline lookup yields CDR1 DFQATT and CDR2 SNEGSKA (reference sequence). The CDR3 extends over 15 amino acids. The V end lost 1 base, the J end lost 4 bases, and 14 bases lay between the germline ends. The CDR3: CSARVSEADYNEQFF. The CDR3, as DNA: TGCAGTGCTAGAGTATCGGAAGCCGATTACAATGAGCAGTTCTTC.

This clonotype occurred a few times. This sequence joins TRBV6-2 or TRBV6-3 and TRBJ2-5; D might be TRBD1 (6 bases). The germline V and J ends were trimmed by 2 bases and 5 bases, with 15 bases remaining between them. Per germline, CDR1 MNHEY and CDR2 SVGEGT. The CDR3 covers 15 residues. The chain's CDR3 is CASSYPTGDVETQYF. In DNA form, the CDR3 reads TGTGCCAGCAGTTACCCGACAGGAGATGTGGAGACCCAGTACTTC.

This clonotype was seen many times. The chain couples TRBV28 to TRBJ1-1; 12 nucleotides agree with TRBD1. Germline CDR1 and CDR2: MDHEN and SYDVKM. The junction had 15 bases not matched to a gene; V was cut back by 8 bases and J by 5 bases. The CDR3 consists of 17 residues. CDR3 DNA sequence: TGTGCCAGCCCTTCATCGGACGGGACAGGGGGCTGGACTGAAGCTTTCTTT. This sequence encodes CASPSSDGTGGWTEAFF.

This clonotype was seen a few times. The J gene is TRBJ1-5, the V gene TRBV2; TRBD1 matches 7 bases. The germline V gene has CDR1 SNHLY and CDR2 FYNNEI. Trimming cost V 1 base and J 16 bases; bases outside gene matches: 13. The CDR3 covers 14 residues. The CDR3 sequence is CASSEGVVGDSGHF. The CDR3 DNA reads as TGTGCCAGCAGTGAAGGCGTTGTTGGGGACAGCGGTCATTTT.

This clonotype has only a few counts. V gene TRBV6-1 combines with J gene TRBJ1-5, with D perhaps TRBD1 (6 bases). With 1 base removed from V and 5 bases from J, the gap between germline ends came to 9 bases. The CDR3 length is 14 residues. Germline CDR1 reads MNHNS; CDR2 reads SASEGT. The CDR3 loop reads CASSEGQEYQPQHF. In DNA form, the CDR3 reads TGTGCCAGCAGTGAAGGACAGGAATATCAGCCCCAGCATTTT.

CDR3 in DNA: TGTGCCAGCAGCCCGCTAGCGGGAAAGTCCTACAATGAGCAGTTCTTC. The encoded protein is CASSPLAGKSYNEQFF. This chain links TRBV7-6 with TRBJ2-1; TRBD2 matches at 9 bases. The V gene's germline CDR1 is SGHVS and CDR2 FNYEAQ. The ends lost 5 bases at V and 1 base at J; junction bases unmatched: 6. This CDR3 spans 16 amino acids.

This clonotype has only a few counts. The CDR3: CASSLRTRLAGYNEQFF. CDR3 DNA: TGTGCCAGCAGCTTACGCACAAGACTAGCGGGCTACAATGAGCAGTTCTTC. This rearrangement joins TRBV7-2 to TRBJ2-1; TRBD2 agrees at 10 bases. Losses at the gene ends were 2 bases for V and 3 bases for J; bases not matched to a gene: 7. The CDR3 has 17 amino acids. The germline V gene encodes CDR1 SGHTA and CDR2 FQGNSA.

The chain recombines TRBV7-6 with TRBJ2-1; possibly TRBD1 for D (5 bases). Trimming removed 5 bases at V and 2 bases at J, with 13 bases between. The CDR3 loop spans 15 amino acids. Germline V gene lookup returns CDR1 SGHVS and CDR2 FNYEAQ. Written as DNA, the CDR3 is TGTGCCAGCAGCAAAGACAGTCGCCCCTACAATGAGCAGTTCTTC. Translation: CASSKDSRPYNEQFF. Based on the CDR3 plus reference TRBV7-6 and TRBJ2-1, the full variable domain is GAGVSQSPRYKVTKRGQDVALRCDPISGHVSLYWYRQALGQGPEFLTYFNYEAQQDKSGLPNDRFSAERPEGSISTLTIQRTEQRDSAMYRCASSKDSRPYNEQFFGPGTRLTVL.

This clonotype occurred a few times. The rearrangement links TRBV10-3 to TRBJ1-2; D possibly corresponds to TRBD1 (5 bases). The V gene lost 7 bases and the J gene lost 2 bases, with 14 bases spanning the gap. This CDR3 contains 14 residues. CDR1 ENHRY and CDR2 SYGVKD come from the germline V gene. The DNA of the CDR3 is TGTGCCATCACCTGGGACGGATCGAACTATGGCTACACCTTC. Its translation is CAITWDGSNYGYTF.

This clonotype was counted a few times. V and J are TRBV10-2 and TRBJ2-7; 10 bases match TRBD1. The CDR3 is 13 amino acids. Trimming cost V 6 bases and J 5 bases; bases outside gene matches: 4. Germline CDR1 reads WSHSY; CDR2 reads SAAADI. The CDR3 spells CASRETGGHEQYF. CDR3 bases: TGCGCCAGCAGGGAGACAGGGGGCCACGAGCAGTACTTC.

This clonotype has at least ten counts. The CDR3 is CATSTSQGFTEAFF. CDR3 in DNA: TGTGCCACCAGCACATCGCAGGGTTTCACTGAAGCTTTCTTT. This chain connects TRBV15 to TRBJ1-1; D may be TRBD1 (5 bases). The V gene's germline CDR1 is LNHNV and CDR2 YYDKDF (reference sequence). The CDR3 sequence is 14 residues long. The V end was cut by 4 bases, the J end by 4 bases, with 13 bases between.

This clonotype has only a few counts. The V and J genes are TRBV5-5 and TRBJ1-1, with D unclear. V was trimmed by 6 bases and J by 5 bases, leaving 14 bases between them. The length of the CDR3 is 13 residues. CDR1 is SGHKS and CDR2 is YYEKEE in the germline V gene (reference sequence). DNA of the CDR3: TGTGCCAGCACACTGTCCCCGGCAACTGAAGCTTTCTTT. This encodes CASTLSPATEAFF.

This clonotype was recorded at least ten times. The V gene is TRBV27, the J gene TRBJ1-6, with D tentatively TRBD1 (5 bases). V gave up 3 bases and J gave up 6 bases, with 12 bases separating them. Per germline, CDR1 MNHEY and CDR2 SMNVEV (reference sequence). This CDR3 contains 15 residues. DNA for the CDR3: TGTGCCAGCAGTTTCCCAAGAAGGGGTAATTCACCCCTCCACTTT. This sequence encodes CASSFPRRGNSPLHF.

The chain employs TRBV6-2 or TRBV6-3 and TRBJ2-3, with 8 positions matching TRBD2. Germline V gene data show CDR1 as MNHEY and CDR2 as SVGEGT. The trim removed 2 bases at V and 0 bases at J, leaving 10 bases unmatched. The CDR3 contains 18 residues. The CDR3 loop reads CASSYDRGTSPSTDTQYF. The CDR3 bases are TGTGCCAGCAGTTACGACCGAGGGACTAGTCCTAGCACAGATACGCAGTATTTT.

This clonotype came up many times. J is TRBJ2-1 and V is TRBV2; the D gene is possibly TRBD2 (6 bases). V dropped 5 bases and J dropped 12 bases, with 14 bases sitting between them. Germline CDR1 reads SNHLY; CDR2 reads FYNNEI. There are 12 residues in the CDR3. The CDR3 nucleotides read TGTGCCAGCAGTTCGTCGGGAGAAACGCAGTTCTTC. Its protein product is CASSSSGETQFF.

The chain combines TRBV6-6 with TRBJ2-5, with a tentative D call TRBD1 (6 bases). CDR1 is MNHNY and CDR2 is SVGAGI in the germline V gene (reference sequence). V was trimmed by 5 bases and J by 5 bases, leaving 9 bases between them. The CDR3 has 12 residues. For the CDR3, the DNA is TGTGCCAGCAGTACAGGGTGGGAGACCCAGTACTTC. This translates into CASSTGWETQYF.

There are many counts of this clonotype. The rearrangement joins TRBV12-3 or TRBV12-4 to TRBJ1-4, with D perhaps TRBD1 (5 bases). V lost 8 bases and J 8 bases, leaving 9 bases between the germline ends. The CDR3 covers 11 residues. The CDR3 nucleotides read TGTGCCAGCGGCCAGGGCGAAAAACTGTTTTTT. Encoded protein: CASGQGEKLFF.

This clonotype has ten or more counts. The V and J genes are TRBV6-9 and TRBJ2-1; the match to TRBD2 covers 11 bases. CDR1 MNHGY and CDR2 SVAAGI come from the germline V gene. The CDR3 runs to 17 residues. J gave up 8 bases and V 0 bases, and 9 bases lay outside the gene matches. CDR3 region: CASSYSKTSGGSHEQFF. CDR3 DNA: TGTGCCAGCAGTTATTCCAAAACTAGCGGGGGTTCGCATGAGCAGTTCTTC.